This passage covers 21 T cell receptor beta chains from one sample sequenced in a study of response to subunit inactivated influenza vaccine. TCRdb reanalysed the RT-PCR reads using MiXCR and keeps one entry per CDR3 protein. Of approximately 520,000 distinct CDR3 sequences listed, more than 15% are singletons. Sequences were derived from CD4+ T cells sorted from PBMCs, sampled 23 to 25 months after vaccination. The receptor source for this set is a man between 45 and 75 years old who received an inactivated influenza vaccine.

The chain is built from TRBV12-3 or TRBV12-4 and TRBJ2-7, with D possibly TRBD2 on 6 matching bases. The CDR3 loop spans 14 amino acids. Trimming stripped 6 bases from V and 4 bases from J, with 16 bases between. The DNA for the CDR3 is TGTGCCAGCAGGACGACTAGGGATAATTACGAGCAGTACTTC. This encodes CASRTTRDNYEQYF.

This clonotype was seen only a few times. The chain joins TRBV4-3 to TRBJ2-1, with D perhaps TRBD1 (6 bases). The CDR3 extends over 14 amino acids. The germline V gene has CDR1 LGHNA and CDR2 YSLEER. Trimming took 1 base from V and 7 from J, leaving 11 bases between them. CDR3: CASSQADRRNEQFF. The CDR3 nucleotides are TGCGCCAGCAGCCAAGCTGACAGGAGGAATGAGCAGTTCTTC.

This clonotype showed up many times. V is TRBV20-1 and J is TRBJ2-1; D could derive from TRBD1 or TRBD2 (5 bases each). Germline V gene sequence: CDR1 DFQATT, CDR2 SNEGSKA (reference sequence). V was trimmed by 4 bases and J by 9 bases, leaving 16 bases between them. This CDR3 has 13 residues. The CDR3 region is CSAKRDAVSEQFF. Written as DNA, the CDR3 is TGCAGTGCTAAGAGGGACGCAGTGAGTGAGCAGTTCTTC.

This clonotype was observed many times. This sequence joins TRBV12-3 or TRBV12-4 and TRBJ1-1; a weak D match, TRBD1 (6 bases). The CDR3 runs 13 residues. The ends were cut back, 3 bases at V and 5 bases at J, with 10 bases in the middle. CDR3 amino acids: CASSFRRGTEAFF. The CDR3 DNA sequence: TGTGCCAGCAGTTTTCGGAGGGGGACTGAAGCTTTCTTT.

CDR3 sequence (DNA): TGTGCCAGCAGTCGACAGGGGCTAGGGAATGAAAAACTGTTTTTT. Translated, it gives CASSRQGLGNEKLFF. The gene calls are TRBV7-9 and TRBJ1-4; TRBD1 matches at 8 bases. This CDR3 has 15 residues. V was clipped by 6 bases and J by 5 bases; unmatched bases: 8. Germline assignment: CDR1 SEHNR and CDR2 FQNEAQ (reference sequence).

This chain joins TRBV5-6 and TRBJ2-7, with TRBD2 identical over 14 bases. Germline assignment: CDR1 SGHDT and CDR2 YYEEEE. The CDR3 has 17 residues. The J segment lost 4 bases and the V segment lost 5 bases, leaving 11 bases of the junction unmatched. The CDR3 spells CASSFGTSGGGGYEQYF. The DNA of the CDR3 is TGTGCCAGCAGTTTTGGGACTAGCGGGGGCGGTGGATACGAGCAGTACTTC.

The genes are TRBV4-1 and TRBJ1-5; D not resolved. The CDR3 is made up of 15 amino acids. Germline lookup yields CDR1 MGHRA and CDR2 YSYEKL. With 0 bases removed from V and 8 bases from J, the gap between germline ends came to 14 bases. CDR3 DNA: TGCGCCAGCAGCCAAGACGGCTCCTTTCATGAGCCCCAGCATTTT. Amino acid sequence: CASSQDGSFHEPQHF.

This clonotype was observed a few times. The chain joins TRBV10-3 to TRBJ2-1, with a weak D call TRBD2 (5 bases). The germline V and J ends were trimmed by 3 bases and 9 bases, with 18 bases remaining between them. Per germline, CDR1 ENHRY and CDR2 SYGVKD. This CDR3 region has 15 residues. CDR3 DNA: TGTGCCATCAGTGAACAACGCGGGTCGTACGGTGAGCAGTTCTTC. Protein sequence: CAISEQRGSYGEQFF.

The genes are TRBV7-6 and TRBJ2-7; TRBD2 agrees at 9 bases. The CDR3 is 17 residues long. The ends lost 0 bases at V and 0 bases at J; junction bases unmatched: 6. Germline CDR1 and CDR2: SGHVS and FNYEAQ. The DNA of the CDR3 is TGTGCCAGCAGCTTAGCGCTGGGTAGCGGGAGCTCCTACGAGCAGTACTTC. Amino acids: CASSLALGSGSSYEQYF.

This clonotype was seen more than once but under ten times. The rearrangement uses TRBV9 and TRBJ2-1, with 7 bases identical to TRBD2. The CDR3 covers 16 residues. Trimming cost V 0 bases and J 5 bases; bases outside gene matches: 8. Germline-derived CDR1 and CDR2 are SGDLS and YYNGEE. The DNA for the CDR3 is TGTGCCAGCAGCGTAGGCTCGGGGAGGGCCGACAATGAGCAGTTCTTC. Residues: CASSVGSGRADNEQFF.

This clonotype was counted between two and nine times. The chain carries TRBV4-2 and TRBJ2-3; 10 nucleotides line up with TRBD2. The J segment lost 5 bases and the V segment lost 3 bases, leaving 5 bases of the junction unmatched. The CDR3 sequence is 15 residues long. The germline CDR1 and CDR2 sequences are LGHNA and YNFKEQ. DNA for the CDR3: TGTGCCAGCAGCCAGGGCCTAGCGGGGGAAGATACGCAGTATTTT. Its translation is CASSQGLAGEDTQYF.

Comments on this clonotype: The junction differs from germline at one of its ends, possibly a read error. The V call is TRBV20-1, the J call TRBJ2-3, with TRBD1 identical over 7 bases. This CDR3 is 12 amino acids long. Germline loops: CDR1 DFQATT, CDR2 SNEGSKA (reference sequence). The chain's CDR3 is CSARGGRDSMGF. CDR3 sequence (DNA): TGCAGTGCTAGAGGGGGCCGGGACAGCATGGGTTTT.

This clonotype was found many times. The chain uses TRBV28 and TRBJ2-7; no reliable D call. Germline V gene lookup returns CDR1 MDHEN and CDR2 SYDVKM. CDR3 size: 10 residues. V was shortened by 10 bases and J by 0 bases, with 4 bases between the two germline ends. The DNA of the CDR3 is TGTGCCACGTCCTCCTACGAGCAGTACTTC. Residues: CATSSYEQYF.

This clonotype is a singleton in its sample. V usage is TRBV6-5 and J usage is TRBJ2-5; the D gene is possibly TRBD2 (7 bases). The ends were cut back, 2 bases at V and 2 bases at J, with 12 bases in the middle. CDR1 and CDR2 from the germline V gene are MNHEY and SVGAGI. The CDR3 is 15 amino acids. The DNA for the CDR3 is TGTGCCAGCAGTTACAGGGGGGGGAGACAAGAGACCCAGTACTTC. Translated, it gives CASSYRGGRQETQYF.

This clonotype was seen more than once but under ten times. J is TRBJ2-2 and V is TRBV30, with no clear D. With 2 bases removed from V and 1 base from J, the gap between germline ends came to 8 bases. The CDR3 covers 14 residues. Germline V CDR1 and CDR2: GTSNPN, SVGIG (reference sequence). In DNA, the CDR3 is TGTGCCTGGAGTCTGGCCCGGAACACCGGGGAGCTGTTTTTT. As protein: CAWSLARNTGELFF.

This clonotype was counted a few times. The chain is built from TRBV15 and TRBJ2-5; TRBD1 agrees at 11 bases. Germline trimming cut 3 bases from V and 4 bases from J; bases unmatched to any gene: 7. Germline V gene data show CDR1 as LNHNV and CDR2 as YYDKDF (reference sequence). The CDR3 length is 16 residues. The CDR3, as DNA: TGTGCCACCAGCAGGTACCGGGACAGGGGGAGAGAGACCCAGTACTTC. As protein: CATSRYRDRGRETQYF.

The sample holds a few counts of this clonotype. This chain links TRBV20-1 with TRBJ2-1; 8 nucleotides line up with TRBD2. Germline V gene data show CDR1 as DFQATT and CDR2 as SNEGSKA (reference sequence). J lost 6 bases, V lost 2 bases, and 9 bases had no gene match. The CDR3 extends over 15 amino acids. CDR3 amino acids: CSARPSGGLLNEQFF. The DNA for the CDR3 is TGCAGTGCTAGACCAAGCGGGGGCCTACTCAATGAGCAGTTCTTC.

The V gene is TRBV15, the J gene TRBJ2-7; D not resolved. The CDR3 is made up of 14 amino acids. CDR1 is LNHNV and CDR2 is YYDKDF in the germline V gene (reference sequence). The ends were cut back, 1 base at V and 0 bases at J, with 7 bases in the middle. The CDR3 DNA reads TGTGCCACCAGCAGAGTTGGTAGCTCCTACGAGCAGTACTTC. It yields the protein CATSRVGSSYEQYF.

The J gene is TRBJ2-7, the V gene TRBV18; 11 bases map to TRBD1. The CDR3 extends over 15 amino acids. Germline V gives CDR1 KGHSH, CDR2 LQKENI. The V segment lost 5 bases and the J segment 9 bases; nucleotides outside the gene matches: 12. Here the CDR3 reads CASSGDRGLLSAQYF. In DNA form, the CDR3 reads TGTGCCAGCTCAGGGGACAGGGGGTTGCTTTCTGCGCAGTACTTC. The variable domain in full, with the rest retrieved from reference TRBV18 and TRBJ2-7, is NAGVMQNPRHLVRRRGQEARLRCSPMKGHSHVYWYRQLPEEGLKFMVYLQKENIIDESGMPKERFSAEFPKEGPSILRIQQVVRGDSAAYFCASSGDRGLLSAQYFGPGTRLTVT.

This chain connects TRBV7-9 to TRBJ2-7; TRBD1 matches at 9 bases. The V gene's germline CDR1 is SEHNR and CDR2 FQNEAQ (reference sequence). This CDR3 has 14 amino acids. The ends lost 5 bases at V and 5 bases at J; junction bases unmatched: 7. This CDR3 reads CASSLGTGSNEQYF. Written as DNA, the CDR3 is TGTGCCAGCAGCCTCGGGACAGGGAGCAACGAGCAGTACTTC.

This clonotype appeared a few times. This CDR3 reads CASSQEQGQGTYEQYF. In nucleotides, the CDR3 is TGTGCCAGCAGCCAAGAGCAGGGACAGGGGACCTACGAGCAGTACTTC. The chain has TRBV3-1 and TRBJ2-7; 10 bases are shared with TRBD1. Germline values: CDR1 LGHDT, CDR2 YNNKEL (reference sequence). The CDR3 consists of 16 residues. The J segment lost 2 bases and the V segment lost 0 bases, leaving 4 bases of the junction unmatched.